A selection of T cell receptor beta chains follows, all from one sample in a study of T cell changes during pregnancy in multiple sclerosis. Sequenced by immunoSEQ multiplex PCR; TCRdb stores in-frame clones only, minus some. The sample includes 70,000 to 80,000 clones, 85% to 95% seen only once; the top ten take over 0.8%. The sample in question was peripheral blood, obtained in the first trimester of pregnancy. The receptors come from a female donor with multiple sclerosis, enrolled in a pregnancy study. The CDR3 runs from the conserved cysteine through the conserved F or W.

CDR3aa	v_gene
CASSSTGPGEAKNIQYF	TRBV27
CASSELGGNNEQFF	TRBV25-1
CASSKNSGGISDTGELFF	TRBV21-1
CASRKTGPGEKLFF	TRBV6-5
CASSFGGNEQFF	TRBV2
CASTGSSYEQYF	TRBV28
CASTPQGTGANVLTF	TRBV5-8
CASNGGQSGANVLTF	TRBV28
CASSVVGGPTDTQYF	TRBV9
CASSLRSGGTYEQYF	TRBV5-1
CASSYGASGGDTQYF	TRBV6-6
CSVSDGSSYNSPLHF	TRBV29-1
CASSRSGYEQYF	TRBV5-4
CASSVAGLAGGPDTQYF	TRBV9
CASSQRTGDYEQYF	TRBV4-1
CASSLGFAGTSVLKQYF	TRBV7-8